A single sample gave rise to the 4 T cell receptor beta chains below, sequenced in a study of control samples from healthy donors and cancer patients. The assay was immunoSEQ multiplex PCR, and TCRdb's table has in-frame clones only and misses some. The data show about 120,000 clones, with approximately 88% seen just once and less than 3.5% held by the top ten. Sequenced: blood. These TCRs come from a middle-aged man in good health.

This clone was recorded only once. DNA of the CDR3: TGTGCCAGCAGTTACTCAGCTTCGGGCACTGAAGCTTTCTTT. Translation: CASSYSASGTEAFF. The chain couples TRBV6-5 to TRBJ1-1; D is uncertain. Germline CDR1 reads MNHEY; CDR2 reads SVGAGI. The V and J ends lost 0 bases and 4 bases respectively, with 9 bases between them. The CDR3 covers 14 residues.

This chain connects TRBV2 to TRBJ1-1; TRBD1 matches 9 bases. V lost 6 bases, J lost 8 bases, and 10 bases stayed unmatched. Germline loops: CDR1 SNHLY, CDR2 FYNNEI. CDR3 length: 14 residues. The CDR3 loop is CASRDRDRVTEAFF. CDR3 coding DNA: TGTGCCAGCAGGGACCGGGACAGGGTAACCGAAGCTTTCTTT. Filled out from reference TRBV2 and TRBJ1-1, the complete variable domain reads EPEVTQTPSHQVTQMGQEVILRCVPISNHLYFYWYRQILGQKVEFLVSFYNNEISEKSEIFDDQFSVERPDGSNFTLKIRSTKLEDSAMYFCASRDRDRVTEAFFGQGTRLTVV.

The V call is TRBV19, the J call TRBJ2-3, with D possibly matching TRBD1 (5 bases). The ends were cut back, 7 bases at V and 4 bases at J, with 15 bases in the middle. Germline lookup yields CDR1 LNHDA and CDR2 SQIVND (reference sequence). The CDR3 has 14 residues. In nucleotides, the CDR3 is TGTGCCAGTAAAGGGGTGGGGTGGTCAGATACGCAGTATTTT. Translation gives CASKGVGWSDTQYF.

The chain combines TRBV3-1 (or the pseudogene TRBV3-2) with TRBJ2-4, with D unresolved. The CDR3 runs 14 residues. Trimming shortened V by 1 base and J by 0 bases, and 4 bases separated the two germline ends. Germline assignment: CDR1 LGHDT and CDR2 YNNKEL (reference sequence). The CDR3 nucleotides read TGTGCCAGCAGCCAAGTGATAGCCAAAAACATTCAGTACTTC. This gives the protein CASSQVIAKNIQYF.